This record concerns one T cell receptor (beta chain) sequence. This sample was included in a study of Ad26.COV2.S vaccination and SARS-CoV-2 variants. This CDR3 has 20 residues. The germline V gene encodes CDR1 SGHRS and CDR2 YFSETQ. Trimming cost V 4 bases and J 2 bases, with 28 bases left between them. Treatment in this sample: about 20 received Ad26.COV2.S at low or high dose, single or two shots; a few received placebo; per-sample allocation not given. Sampling occurred on day 63 after the first vaccine or placebo injection. Recruitment in Boston yielded a donor of adult age, 18-55 years. The protocol was immunoSEQ multiplex PCR, while the TCRdb copy is restricted to in-frame clones and leaves out a portion. Of about 440,000 clones listed, roughly 87% were seen once; the top ten hold 9.5% to 15%.

The sequence came from a person aged 18-65 years who received the Ad26.COV2.S COVID-19 vaccine or a placebo. The chain joins TRBV5-1 to TRBJ1-3; unclear D gene. Sequenced material: peripheral blood, taken in a trial of Ad26.COV2.S vaccine versus placebo. Here the CDR3 reads CASSPAAPATLLGPGNTIYF. In DNA form, the CDR3 reads TGCGCCAGCAGCCCCGCGGCGCCAGCGACGCTCCTTGGCCCTGGAAACACCATATATTTT.